The clone carrying this T cell receptor (beta chain) occurred many times. Its antigen is not known. One junction end does not reproduce the germline sequence, and a read error may be involved. The entry originates in a study of human T cells and chemical hapten exposure. Findings and caveats of the study: A positive correlation with patch test score was shown by PT1 expanded TCR counts.

Time point of the sample: patch test 1, 2 weeks after DPC sensitization. Regarding treatment: therapeutic diphenylcyclopropenone sensitization with weekly scalp DPC. Patients had alopecia, were aged 18 to 70, and were not pregnant. One entry per CDR3 protein, called by TCRdb with MiXCR from the RACE reads. The sample lists about 360,000 distinct CDR3 sequences; about 4.4% were seen once. The sequence was collected from a woman aged 45-65 years with alopecia areata. Some clones in this sample may be carry-over from other donors' samples. The source material was whole blood, sampled in connection with sensitization to the hapten diphenylcyclopropenone (DPC).

The CDR3 reads CSAREGGAHPRQIF. The CDR3 coding sequence is TGCAGTGCTAGAGAGGGGGGAGCCCACCCCCGTCAGATTTTT. The chain uses TRBV20-1 and TRBJ2-3, with a tentative D call TRBD2 (6 bases). The CDR3 is 14 amino acids. Germline V gene lookup returns CDR1 DFQATT and CDR2 SNEGSKA (reference sequence).